Below are 10 T cell receptor beta chains sequenced from a single sample in a study of T cell responses to AZD1222 COVID-19 vaccine. Assay used: immunoSEQ multiplex PCR; TCRdb lists only in-frame clones, some missing. The data contain about 150,000 clones, about 91% of them singletons. Sequenced here: peripheral blood, sampled on day 0 of MenACWY control vaccination. The receptors here all came from an adult in good health.

V gene TRBV29-1 combines with J gene TRBJ2-1; 7 nucleotides align to TRBD2. The germline CDR1 and CDR2 sequences are SQVTM and ANQGSEA. The CDR3 loop spans 17 amino acids. V shed 3 bases and J 6 bases; nucleotides not matched to a gene: 17. The CDR3: CSVDLGEGSFSGNEQFF. CDR3 nucleotide sequence: TGCAGCGTTGACCTTGGGGAGGGAAGCTTTTCGGGCAATGAGCAGTTCTTC.

The gene calls are TRBV7-9 and TRBJ1-2, with D perhaps TRBD1 (5 bases). V lost 5 bases and J lost 7, with 23 bases in between. Germline V gene sequence: CDR1 SEHNR, CDR2 FQNEAQ (reference sequence). The CDR3 covers 16 residues. The CDR3 sequence: CASSLGSSGIARGYTF. In nucleotides, the CDR3 is TGTGCCAGCAGCCTAGGATCGTCAGGGATTGCACGTGGCTACACCTTC.

This chain links TRBV28 with TRBJ1-2, with TRBD1 as a possible D gene (5 bases). V lost 1 base and J lost 2, with 8 bases in between. This CDR3 region has 14 residues. Germline CDR1 is MDHEN and CDR2 is SYDVKM. DNA of the CDR3: TGTGCCAGCAGTTTATCCGGGGGAAACTATGGCTACACCTTC. Its translation: CASSLSGGNYGYTF.

The chain joins TRBV14 to TRBJ2-5; TRBD2 aligns across 11 bases. CDR1 is SGHDN, CDR2 FVKESK, per germline. This CDR3 region has 15 residues. V shed 4 bases, J shed 5 bases, and the junction held 6 bases outside the gene matches. The DNA for the CDR3 is TGTGCCAGCAGCCGTCTAGCGGGGGGTACGGAGACCCAGTACTTC. Its translation: CASSRLAGGTETQYF.

The V and J genes are TRBV28 and TRBJ2-3, with D possibly being TRBD1 or TRBD2 (5 bases each). Between the trimmed V and J ends, which lost 7 bases and 6 bases, there was a span of 14 bases. The CDR3 is made up of 13 amino acids. Germline loops: CDR1 MDHEN, CDR2 SYDVKM. CDR3 nucleotide sequence: TGTGCCAGCAATGGAGAGGGGACGGATACGCAGTATTTT. The encoded protein is CASNGEGTDTQYF.

V is TRBV5-6 and J is TRBJ2-1; possibly TRBD2 for D (6 bases). Germline loops: CDR1 SGHDT, CDR2 YYEEEE. The CDR3 is 16 residues long. Trimming pared 4 bases from V and 4 bases from J, leaving 18 bases between. The CDR3 region is CASSLFGGKFYNEQFF. The CDR3 DNA is TGTGCCAGCAGCCTGTTTGGGGGGAAATTTTACAATGAGCAGTTCTTC.

The chain links TRBV6-5 to TRBJ1-4; D is possibly TRBD1 (6 bases). The V end was cut by 7 bases, the J end by 6 bases, with 12 bases between. The CDR3 sequence is 13 residues long. CDR1 and CDR2 from the germline V gene are MNHEY and SVGAGI. As DNA, the CDR3 is TGTGCCAGCAACAGGGCAGGAGATGAAAAACTGTTTTTT. It is translated as CASNRAGDEKLFF.

The V call is TRBV5-1, the J call TRBJ2-3; 10 bases match TRBD2. The CDR3 covers 14 residues. The V gene's germline CDR1 is SGHRS and CDR2 YFSETQ. Trimming at V came to 2 bases and at J to 4 bases, leaving 1 base not matched to a gene. The CDR3 loop is CASSLLAGPDTQYF. CDR3 coding DNA: TGCGCCAGCAGCTTACTAGCGGGACCAGATACGCAGTATTTT.

CDR3 DNA: TGTGCCAGCAGTCTACCGGGAGGTGGTAATGAAAAACTGTTTTTT. Protein: CASSLPGGGNEKLFF. This rearrangement joins TRBV5-4 to TRBJ1-4; D gene ambiguous. V was clipped by 5 bases and J by 4 bases, with 15 bases between them. From germline, CDR1 is SGHNT and CDR2 YYREEE (reference sequence). The CDR3 totals 15 residues.

The rearrangement links TRBV28 to TRBJ2-7; D unclear. This CDR3 region has 12 residues. Per the germline V gene, CDR1 is MDHEN and CDR2 is SYDVKM. V was cut by 5 bases and J by 6 bases, with 11 bases left in between. The DNA for the CDR3 is TGTGCCAGCAGTCCACTCCGCTCCGAGCAGTACTTC. This encodes CASSPLRSEQYF.